A single sample is the source of the 8 T cell receptor beta chains below, sequenced in a study of T cells in Graves' hyperthyroidism and ophthalmopathy (dated by TCRdb to between 2018 and 2021). The library relied on multiplex PCR. The sample was run on an Illumina HiSeq 2000. The TCR beta CDR3 regions were amplified from the RNA transcripts. The TCR CDR3 was subjected to a first round of RT-PCR using the HTBI primer set and the Qiagen OneStep RT-PCR kit. TCRdb trimmed public reads at Q25 via fastp, called clones via MiXCR and kept in-frame beta chains. Every CDR3 protein is listed once, alongside the most common genes and DNA of its rows. Here the sample has 190,000 or so distinct CDR3 sequences; about a sixth occur a single time. Together, the top ten hold around two fifths of the sample. Sequenced input: blood. Source of these receptors: a man in his forties or fifties with Graves' hyperthyroidism.

This clonotype came up many times. This rearrangement joins TRBV20-1 to TRBJ2-5; 10 nucleotides align to TRBD2. This CDR3 comprises 15 residues. Germline V lookup: CDR1 DFQATT, CDR2 SNEGSKA (reference sequence). Trimming removed 2 bases from V and 5 bases from J; junction bases left unmatched: 8. This CDR3 is CSARFQAGGLETQYF. The CDR3 DNA reads TGCAGTGCTAGATTCCAAGCGGGGGGGTTGGAGACCCAGTACTTC.

The chain is built from TRBV12-3 or TRBV12-4 and TRBJ1-6; TRBD1 matches 10 bases. Losses at the gene ends were 5 bases for V and 9 bases for J; bases not matched to a gene: 7. The CDR3 runs to 15 residues. The CDR3 protein is CASSRNRDRGSPLHF. As DNA, the CDR3 is TGTGCCAGCAGTCGAAACCGGGACAGGGGTTCACCCCTCCACTTT.

This chain connects TRBV18 to TRBJ2-2; TRBD1 matches at 7 bases. Germline CDR1 KGHSH, CDR2 LQKENI. The CDR3 runs 14 residues. Trimming cost V 4 bases and J 4 bases; bases outside gene matches: 3. CDR3 sequence reads: CASSQDRATGELFF. For the CDR3, the DNA is TGTGCCAGCTCACAAGACAGGGCCACCGGGGAGCTGTTTTTT.

This clonotype was seen only a few times. The chain couples TRBV4-3 to TRBJ2-2, with 7 bases that match TRBD1. Trimming at V came to 1 base and at J to 0 bases, leaving 5 bases not matched to a gene. The CDR3 is made up of 17 amino acids. CDR1 is LGHNA and CDR2 is YSLEER in the germline V gene. This CDR3 reads CASSQVSGGANTGELFF. The CDR3 DNA reads as TGCGCCAGCAGCCAAGTATCAGGGGGTGCGAACACCGGGGAGCTGTTTTTT.

This clonotype was recorded many times. CDR3 in amino acids: CASGRIGTPTLGTQYF. The CDR3 DNA sequence: TGTGCCAGCGGGCGGATTGGGACTCCCACTTTGGGGACGCAGTATTTT. The V call is TRBV6-1, the J call TRBJ2-3; possibly TRBD2 for D (6 bases). The V gene lost 8 bases and the J gene lost 9 bases, with 27 bases spanning the gap. The CDR3 consists of 16 residues. Germline CDR1 reads MNHNS; CDR2 reads SASEGT.

Concerning this clonotype: This sequence may be a read error, since a much larger clone differs from it by one base. The CDR3 DNA sequence: TGCAGTGTCCAAACTAGCGGCTACTCCTACAATGAGCAGTTCTTC. The encoded protein is CSVQTSGYSYNEQFF. The chain carries TRBV20-1 and TRBJ2-1; 8 nucleotides agree with TRBD2. V shed 7 bases and J 0 bases; nucleotides not matched to a gene: 8. Per the germline V gene, CDR1 is DFQATT and CDR2 is SNEGSKA (reference sequence). The CDR3 extends over 15 amino acids.

This clonotype was counted many times. This sequence joins TRBV20-1 and TRBJ1-5; D uncertain. This CDR3 contains 15 residues. The ends were cut back, 6 bases at V and 3 bases at J, with 18 bases in the middle. CDR1 and CDR2 from the germline V gene are DFQATT and SNEGSKA (reference sequence). Here the CDR3 reads CSAKAGGEPNQPQHF. CDR3 coding DNA: TGCAGTGCCAAGGCGGGCGGCGAGCCCAATCAGCCCCAGCATTTT.

This clonotype has at least ten counts. The CDR3 is CASSPSGNYGYTF. CDR3 in DNA: TGTGCCAGCAGCCCCAGTGGTAACTATGGCTACACCTTC. The chain employs TRBV7-9 and TRBJ1-2; D is unresolved. The germline V gene encodes CDR1 SEHNR and CDR2 FQNEAQ (reference sequence). This CDR3 is 13 amino acids long. V lost 5 bases and J 1 base, leaving 8 bases between the germline ends.